These 10 T cell receptor beta chains came from one sample sequenced in a study of cytomegalovirus exposure and HLA in healthy donors. A multiplex PCR was run with 60 Vbeta primers and 13 Jbeta primers. The data were produced by immunoSEQ multiplex PCR, yet TCRdb's version contains in-frame clones alone and is incomplete. The table has about 170,000 clones, roughly four fifths seen once; the top ten hold about 1.9%. Sequencing input: PBMCs. These receptors came from a woman aged 18 to 35 in good health and CMV-seronegative.

The chain joins TRBV18 to TRBJ1-2; D gene unclear. The V end was cut by 0 bases, the J end by 8 bases, with 16 bases between. The CDR3 spans 15 residues. Germline V gene sequence: CDR1 KGHSH, CDR2 LQKENI. CDR3: CASSPPEMGRVGYTF. The CDR3, as DNA: TGTGCCAGCTCACCACCGGAAATGGGGAGGGTCGGCTACACCTTC. The full variable domain, rest sourced from reference TRBV18 and TRBJ1-2, is NAGVMQNPRHLVRRRGQEARLRCSPMKGHSHVYWYRQLPEEGLKFMVYLQKENIIDESGMPKERFSAEFPKEGPSILRIQQVVRGDSAAYFCASSPPEMGRVGYTFGSGTRLTVV.

This chain joins TRBV28 and TRBJ2-7; D is possibly TRBD1 (6 bases). Germline CDR1 reads MDHEN; CDR2 reads SYDVKM. This CDR3 is built from 15 residues. The V gene lost 5 bases and the J gene lost 4 bases, with 18 bases spanning the gap. The CDR3 DNA is TGTGCCAGCAGTCCCACCCTGGGACAATTATACGAGCAGTACTTC. Translating gives CASSPTLGQLYEQYF. The full variable domain, with the rest looked up from reference TRBV28 and TRBJ2-7, is DVKVTQSSRYLVKRTGEKVFLECVQDMDHENMFWYRQDPGLGLRLIYFSYDVKMKEKGDIPEGYSVSREKKERFSLILESASTNQTSMYLCASSPTLGQLYEQYFGPGTRLTVT.

A remark on this clone: Mismatch with germline at one junction end may stem from a read error. The DNA for the CDR3 is TGTTCCAGCAGCTTAGGGAGCAGGGTAGGAGAGACCCAGTACTTC. Protein product: CSSSLGSRVGETQYF. The chain employs TRBV7-9 and TRBJ2-5; D possibly matches TRBD1 or TRBD2 (5 bases each). Germline V gene sequence: CDR1 SEHNR, CDR2 FQNEAQ (reference sequence). The CDR3 extends over 15 amino acids.

The V and J genes are TRBV5-8 and TRBJ2-5; 10 nucleotides line up with TRBD2. The germline V gene encodes CDR1 SGHTS and CDR2 YDEGEE. V dropped 2 bases and J dropped 4; count of bases not matched to a gene: 2. This CDR3 has 14 residues. CDR3 in DNA: TGTGCCAGCAGCTTAGCGGGAGGGCGAGAGACCCAGTACTTC. It is translated as CASSLAGGRETQYF.

The chain recombines TRBV5-6 with TRBJ2-7; 7 bases line up with TRBD1. Per germline, CDR1 SGHDT and CDR2 YYEEEE. The CDR3 has 13 amino acids. V was pared by 5 bases and J by 3 bases, with 5 bases of the junction left unmatched. CDR3 amino acids: CASRKQGFYEQYF. The CDR3 nucleotides read TGTGCCAGCAGGAAACAGGGGTTCTACGAGCAGTACTTC.

The genes are TRBV2 and TRBJ1-1, with D unresolved. Trimming pared 0 bases from V and 2 bases from J, leaving 10 bases between. This CDR3 is built from 15 residues. Germline loops: CDR1 SNHLY, CDR2 FYNNEI. The CDR3 coding sequence is TGTGCCAGCAGTGAAGCCCCCCTATCCAACACTGAAGCTTTCTTT. It is translated as CASSEAPLSNTEAFF.

This clone has just a few counts. The V call is TRBV7-2, the J call TRBJ2-5, with a tentative D call TRBD2 (5 bases). The CDR3 loop spans 13 amino acids. Germline V gives CDR1 SGHTA, CDR2 FQGNSA. V lost 2 bases and J lost 5, with 9 bases in between. CDR3 DNA sequence: TGTGCCAGCAGCTTAACTAGAGGGGAGACCCAGTACTTC. Translated: CASSLTRGETQYF.

The gene calls are TRBV4-1 and TRBJ1-1; D not resolved. CDR3 length: 14 residues. Germline CDR1 is MGHRA and CDR2 is YSYEKL. The V end was cut by 5 bases, the J end by 4 bases, with 14 bases between. Here the CDR3 reads CASSGPLRGTEAFF. CDR3 DNA sequence: TGCGCCAGCAGCGGACCCCTACGGGGCACTGAAGCTTTCTTT.

This clone was counted only a few times. The chain couples TRBV27 to TRBJ2-7; D gene unclear. Germline assignment: CDR1 MNHEY and CDR2 SMNVEV (reference sequence). V was shortened by 3 bases and J by 3 bases, with 9 bases between the two germline ends. The CDR3 loop spans 13 amino acids. CDR3 residues: CASSLRPFYEQYF. The CDR3 nucleotides are TGTGCCAGCAGTTTGAGGCCATTCTACGAGCAGTACTTC.

The genes are TRBV28 and TRBJ1-1; 9 bases align to TRBD1. The CDR3 sequence is 15 residues long. The V segment lost 2 bases and the J segment 4 bases; nucleotides outside the gene matches: 5. Germline lookup yields CDR1 MDHEN and CDR2 SYDVKM. This CDR3 reads CASSLRTGAATEAFF. CDR3 coding DNA: TGTGCCAGCAGTTTAAGGACAGGGGCTGCCACTGAAGCTTTCTTT.